Below, 5 T cell receptor beta chains from the same sample are listed, as sequenced in a study of blood T cells in healthy people across ages. Primers used in a second PCR of about 6 to 12 cycles were a sample-barcoded 5' primer and a J-beta primer mix. TCRdb ran MiXCR on the 5' RACE reads and lists one entry per CDR3 protein. The profile shows about 1.5 million distinct CDR3 sequences, about 42% of them singletons. Sequenced: blood. The receptor set was obtained from a woman aged 18-29 years in good health.

V is TRBV29-1 and J is TRBJ2-2; 7 bases match TRBD1. V trimming: 6 bases; J trimming: 10 bases; junction bases outside the gene matches: 8. The CDR3 has 12 amino acids. Per the germline V gene, CDR1 is SQVTM and CDR2 is ANQGSEA. In nucleotides, the CDR3 is TGCAGCGTGGATACAGGGGTAGAGGAGCTGTTTTTT. This sequence encodes CSVDTGVEELFF.

The chain has TRBV4-2 and TRBJ1-1; perhaps TRBD1 as D (5 bases). CDR1 and CDR2 from the germline V gene are LGHNA and YNFKEQ. The CDR3 runs to 16 residues. Deletions cut 0 bases from V and 6 bases from J, with 17 bases between. CDR3 amino acids: CASSQDQSAWGAEAFF. CDR3 bases: TGTGCCAGCAGCCAAGATCAAAGCGCCTGGGGCGCTGAAGCTTTCTTT.

The chain joins TRBV3-1 to TRBJ1-2; D is possibly TRBD1 (5 bases). The germline V gene has CDR1 LGHDT and CDR2 YNNKEL (reference sequence). The CDR3 runs 14 residues. V dropped 3 bases and J dropped 1 base, with 9 bases sitting between them. The CDR3 loop reads CASSHNRNNYGYTF. The CDR3, as DNA: TGTGCCAGCAGCCATAACAGGAATAACTATGGCTACACCTTC.

The table lists this clonotype with a few counts. The rearrangement uses TRBV6-5 and TRBJ1-1, with D maybe TRBD1 (6 bases). Trimming shortened V by 0 bases and J by 2 bases, and 13 bases separated the two germline ends. The CDR3 covers 16 residues. The germline gives CDR1 MNHEY, CDR2 SVGAGI. This CDR3 reads CASSYSWGARNTEAFF. The CDR3 DNA follows: TGTGCCAGCAGTTACTCATGGGGGGCAAGAAACACTGAAGCTTTCTTT.

This clonotype occurred a few times. The V call is TRBV6-5, the J call TRBJ2-1; 7 nucleotides agree with TRBD2. Gene TRBJ2-7 matches the end of the DNA better, so the J call may be wrong. This CDR3 is 14 amino acids long. Germline V gene data show CDR1 as MNHEY and CDR2 as SVGAGI. The CDR3 reads CASSYQRDYNEQYF. The CDR3 nucleotides are TGTGCCAGCAGTTATCAGCGGGACTACAATGAGCAGTACTTC.